The rows below give T cell receptor beta chains drawn from one sample of a study of blood T cell repertoires in COVID-19. Sequencing used immunoSEQ multiplex PCR; TCRdb keeps in-frame clones, though not all of them. The data contain roughly 340,000 clones, about 90% of them singletons. Source material: peripheral blood. The receptors come from a woman aged 25-40 years with COVID-19, enrolled during active disease. Both conserved end residues are part of each CDR3. D genes are given only for firm matches. Some rows mark clone size as missing; the rest say once, few, many or name a class of expanded clone.

J | D | V | size | CDR3 | DNA
TRBJ1-5 | TRBD1 | TRBV28 | . | CASSLPLRDRGNQPQHF | TGTGCCAGCAGTTTACCCCTCCGGGACAGGGGAAATCAGCCCCAGCATTTT
TRBJ2-1 | . | TRBV6-2/TRBV6-3 | . | CASSHWDWEQFF | TGTGCCAGCAGCCATTGGGACTGGGAGCAGTTCTTC
TRBJ1-5 | . | TRBV10-3 | . | CAISVAVNSNQPQHF | TGTGCCATCAGTGTGGCAGTTAATAGCAATCAGCCCCAGCATTTT
TRBJ1-2 | TRBD1 | TRBV4-3 | . | CASSQDSEGDRGYGYTF | TGCGCCAGCAGCCAAGATTCAGAGGGGGACAGGGGCTATGGCTACACCTTC
TRBJ2-2 | . | TRBV24-1 | once | CATSVRDRYTGELFF | TGTGCCACCAGTGTGAGGGATAGATACACCGGGGAGCTGTTTTTT
TRBJ2-3 | TRBD2 | TRBV13 | . | CASSLLSAGVSDTQYF | TGTGCCAGCAGCCTCTTATCCGCGGGAGTTTCGGATACGCAGTATTTT
TRBJ2-5 | . | TRBV10-1 | . | CASSGRYQETQYF | TGCGCCAGCAGTGGCAGGTACCAAGAGACCCAGTACTTC
TRBJ2-2 | . | TRBV12-3/TRBV12-4 | few | CASSQGTGELFF | TGTGCCAGCAGTCAGGGGACCGGGGAGCTGTTTTTT
TRBJ2-1 | . | TRBV6-4 | . | CASSDEAGAYNEQFF | TGTGCCAGCAGTGACGAGGCAGGGGCCTACAATGAGCAGTTCTTC
TRBJ1-2 | TRBD1 | TRBV27 | . | CASSLGQGVRYGYTF | TGTGCCAGCAGTTTAGGACAGGGGGTTAGGTATGGCTACACCTTC
TRBJ2-2 | TRBD1 | TRBV27 | few | CASRTTGGWDTGELFF | TGTGCCAGCAGGACGACAGGGGGCTGGGACACCGGGGAGCTGTTTTTT
TRBJ2-2 | TRBD2 | TRBV19 | . | CASSIQASGRPGTGELFF | TGTGCCAGTAGTATTCAGGCTAGCGGGAGGCCGGGGACCGGGGAGCTGTTTTTT
TRBJ2-1 | . | TRBV4-2 | . | CASSQEKHYNEQFF | TGTGCCAGCAGCCAAGAGAAACATTACAATGAGCAGTTCTTC
TRBJ2-7 | . | TRBV7-9 | few | CASSLGTRDMSYEQYF | TGTGCCAGCAGCTTAGGTACTCGGGACATGTCCTACGAGCAGTACTTC
TRBJ1-6 | . | TRBV19 | . | CASSSSSIGGSPLHF | TGTGCCAGTAGTAGCAGTAGCATCGGGGGTTCACCCCTCCACTTT
TRBJ1-1 | . | TRBV10-3 | . | CAIRQPDRSTEAFF | TGTGCCATCAGACAACCCGACAGATCCACTGAAGCTTTCTTT
TRBJ1-5 | . | TRBV6-2/TRBV6-3 | . | CASSPSTYGDSNQPQHF | TGTGCCAGCAGCCCTTCGACCTACGGGGATAGCAATCAGCCCCAGCATTTT